This TCR beta chain emerged from a study of cytomegalovirus exposure and HLA in healthy donors. General observations from the study: Most TCR sequences showed up rarely, but some public TCRs showed up in many donors.

A word on this clone: Its antigen is not known.

V was pared by 0 bases and J by 4 bases, with 14 bases between. This CDR3 has 16 residues. The germline gives CDR1 WNHNN, CDR2 SYGVQD (reference sequence). The PCR used 60 Vbeta and 13 Jbeta primers. Per the authors' pipeline: Later analysis identified 80 million to 90 million unique TCR beta chains, roughly 11 million shared. Libraries were prepared by immunoSEQ multiplex PCR; TCRdb keeps only in-frame clonotypes and omits some of them. The V and J calls and clone size are taken from that table; D and trimming were inferred from the DNA. Altogether about 120,000 clones are present, roughly 80% being singletons, with the ten largest covering approximately 31%.

The chain couples TRBV10-1 to TRBJ2-3; possibly TRBD2 for D (6 bases). The TCR sequence derives from a man aged 60 to 75 in good health and CMV-seropositive. Input material: PBMCs. The CDR3 bases are TGCGCCAGCAGTGAGTCGAGACTAGTTGGTCCAGATACGCAGTATTTT. Residues: CASSESRLVGPDTQYF.